Below, 30 T cell receptor beta chains from the same sample are listed, as sequenced in a study of OX40 agonist ivuxolimab in advanced cancers. Clones were read by immunoSEQ multiplex PCR, and TCRdb kept only the in-frame ones, dropping some. The sample records roughly 23,000 clones, 80% to 90% being singletons. This specimen consisted of CD4+ or CD8+ T cells sorted from blood, obtained in a trial of the OX40 agonist ivuxolimab. The receptor source for this set is an adult with an advanced solid tumor such as melanoma, head and neck, liver or kidney cancer.

The chain uses TRBV29-1 and TRBJ2-7; possibly TRBD2 for D (5 bases). V gave up 5 bases and J gave up 2 bases, with 13 bases separating them. The CDR3 spans 13 residues. Germline V gene sequence: CDR1 SQVTM, CDR2 ANQGSEA. The CDR3 DNA is TGCAGCGTTCCCGGGAACCTTCCCTACGAGCAGTACTTC. This sequence encodes CSVPGNLPYEQYF.

This sequence joins TRBV5-1 and TRBJ2-1, with TRBD2 matching over 9 bases. The germline CDR1 and CDR2 sequences are SGHRS and YFSETQ. The CDR3 extends over 14 amino acids. The junction had 6 bases not matched to a gene; V was cut back by 2 bases and J by 9 bases. This CDR3 is CASSLGIAGVEQFF. CDR3 in DNA: TGCGCCAGCAGCTTAGGAATAGCGGGAGTTGAGCAGTTCTTC.

The rearrangement uses TRBV6-6 and TRBJ2-7; 8 bases agree with TRBD2. There are 15 residues in the CDR3. V shed 3 bases, J shed 0 bases, and the junction held 4 bases outside the gene matches. The germline gives CDR1 MNHNY, CDR2 SVGAGI (reference sequence). CDR3 sequence reads: CASSYGSGSSYEQYF. Written as DNA, the CDR3 is TGTGCCAGCAGTTATGGGAGCGGGAGCTCCTACGAGCAGTACTTC.

The rearrangement joins TRBV18 to TRBJ2-4; D ambiguous. In germline, CDR1 is KGHSH, CDR2 LQKENI. The CDR3 contains 15 residues. Trimming removed 0 bases from V and 3 bases from J, with 9 bases in between. Here the CDR3 reads CASSPPDGFKNIQYF. For the CDR3, the DNA is TGTGCCAGCTCACCACCGGACGGTTTCAAAAACATTCAGTACTTC.

This chain links TRBV28 with TRBJ2-3; no clear D. The CDR3 length is 14 residues. In germline, CDR1 is MDHEN, CDR2 SYDVKM. V was shortened by 3 bases and J by 3 bases, with 10 bases between the two germline ends. The CDR3: CASSFISGTDTQYF. The CDR3 DNA is TGTGCCAGCAGTTTTATATCCGGGACAGATACGCAGTATTTT.

The chain carries TRBV12-5 and TRBJ1-2, with TRBD1 identical over 8 bases. This CDR3 has 13 residues. Germline-derived CDR1 and CDR2 are LGHNT and FRNRAP. V lost 6 bases and J lost 7; bases outside the gene matches: 7. The CDR3 nucleotides are TGTGCTAGTGGCTACGGGACAGGCACTGGCTACACCTTC. Residues: CASGYGTGTGYTF.

The DNA for the CDR3 is TGTGCCATCGCTACCCGGGAGGGCAATCAGCCCCAGCATTTT. Amino acid sequence: CAIATREGNQPQHF. The V call is TRBV21-1, the J call TRBJ1-5. TRBV21-1 is marked as a pseudogene. This CDR3 is 14 amino acids long.

The chain recombines TRBV10-3 with TRBJ1-1; D gene unclear. Germline CDR1 is ENHRY and CDR2 is SYGVKD. V lost 5 bases and J 1 base, leaving 5 bases between the germline ends. The CDR3 length is 12 residues. In nucleotides, the CDR3 is TGTGCCATCAGTCCAGGGAACACTGAAGCTTTCTTT. It yields the protein CAISPGNTEAFF.

The chain has TRBV5-1 and TRBJ2-1; D gene unclear. CDR1 and CDR2 (germline): SGHRS, YFSETQ. CDR3 length: 12 amino acids. V shed 4 bases and J shed 7 bases, with 9 bases lying between them. CDR3 region: CASSTFPNEQFF. In DNA, the CDR3 is TGCGCCAGCAGCACCTTCCCTAATGAGCAGTTCTTC.

This sequence joins TRBV6-5 and TRBJ1-2, with 7 bases lining up with TRBD1. CDR1 MNHEY and CDR2 SVGAGI come from the germline V gene. This CDR3 comprises 14 residues. Trimming cost V 5 bases and J 4 bases; bases outside gene matches: 7. The CDR3 loop reads CASSTPGGPYGYTF. CDR3 in DNA: TGTGCCAGCAGTACCCCAGGGGGGCCCTATGGCTACACCTTC.

The chain employs TRBV7-6 and TRBJ2-1; 11 nucleotides agree with TRBD2. The germline CDR1 and CDR2 sequences are SGHVS and FNYEAQ. J gave up 9 bases and V 1 base, and 8 bases lay outside the gene matches. The CDR3 runs 16 residues. The CDR3 sequence: CASSLGVAGGPGEQFF. CDR3 bases: TGTGCCAGCAGCTTAGGGGTAGCGGGAGGGCCGGGTGAGCAGTTCTTC.

The chain links TRBV2 to TRBJ1-2; D is possibly TRBD1 (5 bases). Trimming stripped 6 bases from V and 0 bases from J, with 20 bases between. The germline gives CDR1 SNHLY, CDR2 FYNNEI. The CDR3 is 17 residues long. CDR3 bases: TGTGCCAGCAGGGGACCCGCGGGGCGCGGGACTAACTATGGCTACACCTTC. It specifies CASRGPAGRGTNYGYTF.

This rearrangement joins TRBV9 to TRBJ2-4; unclear D gene. The CDR3 loop spans 15 amino acids. The germline gives CDR1 SGDLS, CDR2 YYNGEE. Between the trimmed V and J ends, which lost 5 bases and 0 bases, there was a span of 12 bases. CDR3 sequence reads: CASSVDPLAKNIQYF. The CDR3 DNA sequence: TGTGCCAGCAGTGTGGACCCACTAGCCAAAAACATTCAGTACTTC.

The CDR3 nucleotides read TGTGCCAGCAGCTCAGGACCCTCCTACGAGCAGTACTTC. It codes for CASSSGPSYEQYF. The genes are TRBV6-5 and TRBJ2-7; D call uncertain. The ends were cut back, 6 bases at V and 0 bases at J, with 9 bases in the middle. CDR1 is MNHEY, CDR2 SVGAGI, per germline. The CDR3 is made up of 13 amino acids.

V gene TRBV27 combines with J gene TRBJ1-1; 8 bases line up with TRBD1. V lost 5 bases, J lost 0 bases, and 11 bases stayed unmatched. Germline V lookup: CDR1 MNHEY, CDR2 SMNVEV (reference sequence). The CDR3 consists of 17 residues. The CDR3 is CASSLSPGTGLNTEAFF. As DNA, the CDR3 is TGTGCCAGCAGTCTTAGTCCCGGGACAGGATTGAACACTGAAGCTTTCTTT.

The chain couples TRBV2 to TRBJ2-5, with TRBD2 identical over 8 bases. The DNA end favors TRBJ2-7, so the J call may be wrong. There are 15 residues in the CDR3. Germline V gene sequence: CDR1 SNHLY, CDR2 FYNNEI. CDR3 in amino acids: CASRPLAGLLYEQYF. The CDR3 nucleotides are TGTGCCAGCAGACCGTTAGCGGGGCTCCTTTACGAGCAGTACTTC.

The chain carries TRBV7-9 and TRBJ2-7, with D perhaps given as TRBD1 or TRBD2 (6 bases each). V dropped 4 bases and J dropped 4 bases, with 20 bases sitting between them. CDR3 size: 16 residues. Looked up from germline, CDR1 is SEHNR and CDR2 is FQNEAQ (reference sequence). The CDR3 sequence is CASSSTTGRKMYEQYF. The CDR3 DNA sequence: TGTGCCAGCAGCTCTACTACAGGGAGGAAGATGTACGAGCAGTACTTC.

The gene calls are TRBV7-9 and TRBJ1-1; 7 nucleotides align to TRBD1. Germline CDR1 reads SEHNR; CDR2 reads FQNEAQ (reference sequence). V was clipped by 4 bases and J by 4 bases; unmatched bases: 9. The CDR3 has 15 residues. The CDR3 reads CASSSPYRGATEAFF. In nucleotides, the CDR3 is TGTGCCAGCAGCTCCCCCTACAGGGGAGCCACTGAAGCTTTCTTT.

This clone is medium-sized in the sample. This chain links TRBV7-6 with TRBJ1-2, with a tentative D call TRBD1 (6 bases). The CDR3 runs 14 residues. The V and J ends lost 3 bases and 6 bases respectively, with 14 bases between them. Germline values: CDR1 SGHVS, CDR2 FNYEAQ. Here the CDR3 reads CASSFDRTLDGYTF. DNA for the CDR3: TGTGCCAGCAGCTTCGACAGGACCCTCGATGGCTACACCTTC.

The V call is TRBV2, the J call TRBJ1-2; D is unresolved. The CDR3 is 12 residues long. The V and J ends lost 5 bases and 7 bases respectively, with 11 bases between them. Germline assignment: CDR1 SNHLY and CDR2 FYNNEI. CDR3 coding DNA: TGTGCCAGCAGTACCGACACGATTGGCTACACCTTC. Amino acids: CASSTDTIGYTF.

The gene calls are TRBV9 and TRBJ2-3, with D possibly being TRBD1 or TRBD2 (6 bases each). The CDR3 length is 17 residues. V lost 7 bases, J lost 3 bases, and 24 bases lay in between. CDR1 and CDR2 from the germline V gene are SGDLS and YYNGEE. The CDR3: CASQRSGGPRVTDTQYF. CDR3 DNA sequence: TGTGCCAGCCAAAGGAGTGGGGGGCCGAGGGTGACAGATACGCAGTATTTT.

This chain connects TRBV29-1 to TRBJ1-2; D remains unclear. The length of the CDR3 is 8 residues. Looked up from germline, CDR1 is SQVTM and CDR2 is ANQGSEA. V was shortened by 6 bases and J by 10 bases, with 6 bases between the two germline ends. The CDR3 loop is CSVPIYTF. DNA for the CDR3: TGCAGCGTCCCCATCTACACCTTC.

This chain joins TRBV11-3 and TRBJ2-5; no reliable D call. This CDR3 has 16 residues. Germline assignment: CDR1 SGHNT and CDR2 YENEEA. Trimming left V 0 bases short and J 2 bases short, with 13 bases between. The CDR3 coding sequence is TGTGCCAGCAGCTTAGAATCAGGCGAGCCACAAGAGACCCAGTACTTC. It yields the protein CASSLESGEPQETQYF. Together with reference TRBV11-3 and TRBJ2-5, the CDR3 gives the full variable domain: EAGVVQSPRYKIIEKKQPVAFWCNPISGHNTLYWYLQNLGQGPELLIRYENEEAVDDSQLPKDRFSAERLKGVDSTLKIQPAELGDSAVYLCASSLESGEPQETQYFGPGTRLLVL.

The rearrangement joins TRBV5-1 to TRBJ2-7; 8 bases align to TRBD1. The germline V gene has CDR1 SGHRS and CDR2 YFSETQ. This CDR3 has 16 amino acids. V gave up 0 bases and J gave up 2 bases; unmatched junction bases: 7. As DNA, the CDR3 is TGCGCCAGCAGCTTGGTCCCGCAGGGGGCGGCCTACGAGCAGTACTTC. Protein: CASSLVPQGAAYEQYF.

J is TRBJ2-7 and V is TRBV5-1; D may be TRBD1 (6 bases). The CDR3 loop spans 15 amino acids. Germline V gives CDR1 SGHRS, CDR2 YFSETQ. The V and J ends lost 6 bases and 4 bases respectively, with 20 bases between them. The CDR3 bases are TGCGCCAGCACCGGGTGGCAGGGGAGATTGTACGAGCAGTACTTC. Translation: CASTGWQGRLYEQYF.

The rearrangement uses TRBV6-5 and TRBJ2-3; 7 bases line up with TRBD2. V was pared by 11 bases and J by 4 bases, with 12 bases of the junction left unmatched. CDR1 is MNHEY, CDR2 SVGAGI, per germline. The CDR3 sequence is 14 residues long. CDR3 nucleotide sequence: TGTGCCTCCGGGAGGCCCACTAGCTCAGATACGCAGTATTTT. Translating it yields CASGRPTSSDTQYF.

CDR3 sequence reads: CASSAKDREETQYF. CDR3 nucleotides: TGTGCCAGCAGCGCCAAAGACAGGGAAGAGACCCAGTACTTC. The rearrangement uses TRBV7-6 and TRBJ2-5, with TRBD1 identical over 7 bases. V lost 5 bases and J lost 3; bases outside the gene matches: 6. CDR1 and CDR2 from the germline V gene are SGHVS and FNYEAQ. The CDR3 sequence is 14 residues long.

The genes are TRBV7-9 and TRBJ2-1, with D perhaps matching TRBD1 (5 bases). This CDR3 has 13 amino acids. Deletions cut 5 bases from V and 3 bases from J, with 8 bases between. Germline loops: CDR1 SEHNR, CDR2 FQNEAQ (reference sequence). DNA for the CDR3: TGTGCCAGCAGCCCCGACAGCTACAATGAGCAGTTCTTC. Translated: CASSPDSYNEQFF.

This chain joins TRBV7-9 and TRBJ2-5, with D maybe TRBD2 (7 bases). CDR3 length equals 14 residues. Germline V gene lookup returns CDR1 SEHNR and CDR2 FQNEAQ (reference sequence). Trimming pared 0 bases from V and 4 bases from J, leaving 9 bases between. This CDR3 reads CASSLARGGETQYF. In nucleotides, the CDR3 is TGTGCCAGCAGCTTAGCTAGGGGGGGAGAGACCCAGTACTTC.

This chain connects TRBV7-9 to TRBJ2-7; perhaps TRBD1 as D (5 bases). The CDR3 consists of 14 residues. V was shortened by 4 bases and J by 1 base, with 11 bases between the two germline ends. Germline V gene sequence: CDR1 SEHNR, CDR2 FQNEAQ (reference sequence). This CDR3 reads CASSSRTNSYEQYF. Here the CDR3 DNA reads TGTGCCAGCAGCTCCCGGACAAATTCCTACGAGCAGTACTTC. Variable domain in full (rest from reference TRBV7-9 and TRBJ2-7): DTGVSQNPRHKITKRGQNVTFRCDPISEHNRLYWYRQTLGQGPEFLTYFQNEAQLEKSRLLSDRFSAERPKGSFSTLEIQRTEQGDSAMYLCASSSRTNSYEQYFGPGTRLTVT.